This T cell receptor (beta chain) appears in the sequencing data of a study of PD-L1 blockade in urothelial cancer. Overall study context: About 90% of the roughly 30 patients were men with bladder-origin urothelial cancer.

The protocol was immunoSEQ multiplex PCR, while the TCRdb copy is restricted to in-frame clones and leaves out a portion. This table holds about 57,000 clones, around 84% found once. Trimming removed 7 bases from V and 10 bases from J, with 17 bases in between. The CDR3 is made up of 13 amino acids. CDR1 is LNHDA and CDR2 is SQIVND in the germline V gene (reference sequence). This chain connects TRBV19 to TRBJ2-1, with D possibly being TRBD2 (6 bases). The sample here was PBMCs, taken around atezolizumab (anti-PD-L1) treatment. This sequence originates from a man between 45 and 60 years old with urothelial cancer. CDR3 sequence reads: CASKFSSVTEQFF. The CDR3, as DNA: TGTGCCAGTAAATTTTCTAGCGTGACGGAGCAGTTCTTC.